The 2 T cell receptor beta chains below all came from one sample that was sequenced in a study of T cells in Graves' hyperthyroidism and ophthalmopathy. Researchers amplified the TCR beta CDR3 regions from RNA transcripts. The TCR CDR3 was amplified in a first-round RT-PCR using the HTBI primer set. MiXCR, applied by TCRdb to the multiplex PCR reads, yields one record per CDR3 protein. The sample holds around 560,000 distinct CDR3 sequences, around 15% seen once. Sequencing was done on a sample of blood. The receptors stem from a woman between 18 and 30 years old with Graves' hyperthyroidism.

This clonotype was counted a few times. The genes are TRBV19 and TRBJ1-4; TRBD1 matches at 7 bases. The CDR3 is 14 residues long. The V and J ends lost 7 bases and 5 bases, in that order; junction bases with no gene match: 7. CDR1 is LNHDA, CDR2 SQIVND, per germline (reference sequence). The DNA of the CDR3 is TGTGCCAGTACCCAGAGGACAGGAAATGAAAAACTGTTTTTT. Translation: CASTQRTGNEKLFF.

Comment on this clonotype: The junction does not match germline at one end; this may be a read error. The chain uses TRBV5-1 and TRBJ2-7, with D maybe TRBD2 (5 bases). CDR1 and CDR2 (germline): SGHRS, YFSETQ. This CDR3 comprises 14 residues. CDR3 in DNA: TGCGCCAGCAGCTTGGGAGGGCTCGCCTACGAGCAGTCCTTC. It translates to CASSLGGLAYEQSF.